One T cell receptor beta chain is described in this entry. TCRdb passed the PCR reads through MiXCR, listing each CDR3 protein once. The sample gives approximately 550,000 distinct CDR3 sequences, around 23% of which show up once; around 0.79% is in the top ten. This record comes from a study of molecular identifiers for immune sequencing clone quantification. Preparation of naive CD8 libraries involved roughly 19,000 to 1,000,000 sorted cells and 10%, 30% or 50% RNA. Sorted naive CD8 T cells were those defined as CD8+CD4-CCR7+CD45RA+. This sequence was found in a human donor in good health. Some libraries in this study had Jurkat cell RNA spiked in. The sequenced sample consisted of naive CD8+ T cells from blood, with Jurkat cell RNA spiked in. This sample's subset: FACS-sorted CD8+CD4-CCR7+CD45RA+ naive T cells.

The CDR3 nucleotides are TGTGCCAGTAGTATAGCGGGCGGGGGCACCTACGAGCAGTACTTC. Residues: CASSIAGGGTYEQYF. V usage is TRBV19 and J usage is TRBJ2-7; perhaps TRBD2 as D (7 bases). The CDR3 spans 15 residues. Trimming stripped 1 base from V and 2 bases from J, with 12 bases between. Germline CDR1 is LNHDA and CDR2 is SQIVND (reference sequence).